One sample yielded the 31 T cell receptor beta chains listed below, sequenced in a study of neurological immune-mediated disorders. MiXCR was run by TCRdb on the 5' RACE reads, yielding one entry per CDR3 protein. The data contain roughly 56,000 distinct CDR3 sequences, about 10% of them singletons. The sequenced sample consisted of PBMCs. The origin of the receptors is a man aged 55 to 70 in good health.

The sample holds many counts of this clonotype. The V call is TRBV5-1, the J call TRBJ2-5; 10 bases are a match to TRBD1. Germline V gene lookup returns CDR1 SGHRS and CDR2 YFSETQ. With V trimmed by 6 bases and J by 5 bases, 10 bases remained unmatched. There are 15 residues in the CDR3. The CDR3 region has the DNA TGCGCCAGCAATATCGCGACAGGGGGCAAGGAGACCCAGTACTTC. It yields the protein CASNIATGGKETQYF.

The chain recombines TRBV29-1 with TRBJ2-7; TRBD2 matches at 10 bases. Trimming took 5 bases from V and 3 from J; bases not matched to a gene: 7. CDR3 length: 14 residues. Germline V gene sequence: CDR1 SQVTM, CDR2 ANQGSEA. The CDR3 spells CSVLGLADLYEQYF. CDR3 nucleotide sequence: TGCAGCGTTTTAGGACTAGCGGATCTCTACGAGCAGTACTTC.

This clonotype has a count of ten or more. The chain links TRBV7-2 to TRBJ1-1; no clear D gene. Per the germline V gene, CDR1 is SGHTA and CDR2 is FQGNSA. Trimming took 6 bases from V and 1 from J, leaving 18 bases between them. The CDR3 extends over 16 amino acids. CDR3 DNA sequence: TGTGCCAGCAGGTCCGGGTCTGACCTCCAGAACACTGAAGCTTTCTTT. It yields the protein CASRSGSDLQNTEAFF.

The chain uses TRBV27 and TRBJ2-3; 8 bases are a match to TRBD2. J lost 6 bases, V lost 6 bases, and 14 bases had no gene match. Germline values: CDR1 MNHEY, CDR2 SMNVEV (reference sequence). The CDR3 extends over 16 amino acids. CDR3 coding DNA: TGTGCCAGCAGCCGCGGAGACGGGGGGGCAACCGATACGCAGTATTTT. Its protein is CASSRGDGGATDTQYF.

The chain couples TRBV6-5 to TRBJ1-1, with D hard to call. Germline-derived CDR1 and CDR2 are MNHEY and SVGAGI. V was clipped by 2 bases and J by 3 bases, with 10 bases between them. This CDR3 spans 14 amino acids. Written as DNA, the CDR3 is TGTGCCAGCAGTTACGGGAGTTGGGACACTGAAGCTTTCTTT. This encodes CASSYGSWDTEAFF.

This rearrangement joins TRBV6-5 to TRBJ1-3, with D unresolved. With 0 bases removed from V and 4 bases from J, the gap between germline ends came to 10 bases. CDR3 length: 15 residues. Looked up from germline, CDR1 is MNHEY and CDR2 is SVGAGI. The DNA of the CDR3 is TGTGCCAGCAGTTACTCTGTGGGCGACGGAAACACCATATATTTT. Protein product: CASSYSVGDGNTIYF.

J is TRBJ2-3 and V is TRBV30, with 7 nucleotides matching TRBD2. CDR3 length: 14 amino acids. After removal of 0 bases from V and 5 bases from J, the junction contained 5 bases not matched to a gene. Germline assignment: CDR1 GTSNPN and CDR2 SVGIG (reference sequence). The CDR3 nucleotides are TGTGCCTGGAGTGTGGGAGGGTGGAAAGATACGCAGTATTTT. Translation gives CAWSVGGWKDTQYF.

This clonotype has only a few counts. The rearrangement uses TRBV6-2 or TRBV6-3 and TRBJ2-5, with D possibly matching TRBD1 (5 bases). The CDR3 runs to 11 residues. V lost 7 bases and J 6 bases, leaving 9 bases between the germline ends. CDR1 and CDR2 from the germline V gene are MNHEY and SVGEGT. As DNA, the CDR3 is TGTGCCAGCACAGGGCGGAAGACCCAGTACTTC. Translation: CASTGRKTQYF.

This clonotype occurred many times. The V gene is TRBV3-1, the J gene TRBJ2-1, with D tentatively TRBD1 (6 bases). V lost 7 bases and J 9 bases, leaving 10 bases between the germline ends. Germline CDR1 LGHDT, CDR2 YNNKEL (reference sequence). The CDR3 runs to 11 residues. The CDR3 region is CASNLGGEQFF. The CDR3 DNA reads as TGTGCCAGCAATCTAGGGGGTGAGCAGTTCTTC.

This clonotype was seen many times. V is TRBV10-3 and J is TRBJ1-1; 8 bases match TRBD1. V shed 2 bases, J shed 1 base, and the junction held 15 bases outside the gene matches. Germline V lookup: CDR1 ENHRY, CDR2 SYGVKD. The CDR3 has 19 residues. CDR3 sequence (DNA): TGTGCCATCAGTGAGACCCCGGACAGGGTAAAGTCCCAGAACACTGAAGCTTTCTTT. Amino acids: CAISETPDRVKSQNTEAFF.

This clonotype was detected many times. The V and J genes are TRBV20-1 and TRBJ2-5; 8 bases match TRBD2. The V and J ends lost 8 bases and 6 bases, in that order; junction bases with no gene match: 14. The germline CDR1 and CDR2 sequences are DFQATT and SNEGSKA (reference sequence). The CDR3 totals 14 residues. The CDR3 spells CSPQGGIAGKTQYF. CDR3 in DNA: TGCAGTCCTCAAGGGGGGATAGCGGGAAAGACCCAGTACTTC.

This clonotype has at least ten counts. The V and J genes are TRBV6-5 and TRBJ1-4; perhaps TRBD1 as D (6 bases). CDR1 is MNHEY, CDR2 SVGAGI, per germline. V shed 5 bases and J shed 8 bases, with 12 bases lying between them. The CDR3 spans 13 residues. The CDR3 is CASSPQDREKLFF. The CDR3 DNA follows: TGTGCCAGCAGTCCTCAGGACAGAGAAAAACTGTTTTTT.

This clonotype was counted ten times or more. V and J are TRBV5-1 and TRBJ2-6; possible D gene TRBD1, 5 bases. V lost 5 bases, J lost 0 bases, and 6 bases lay in between. The CDR3 loop spans 14 amino acids. The germline V gene has CDR1 SGHRS and CDR2 YFSETQ. CDR3 coding DNA: TGCGCCAGCAGAGGGGCCTCTGGGGCCAACGTCCTGACTTTC. Amino acid sequence: CASRGASGANVLTF.

This clonotype has ten or more counts. The V call is TRBV27, the J call TRBJ1-2, with D possibly matching TRBD1 (5 bases). The CDR3 is made up of 15 amino acids. Germline V gene sequence: CDR1 MNHEY, CDR2 SMNVEV (reference sequence). Trimming took 1 base from V and 0 from J, leaving 9 bases between them. The CDR3 loop reads CASSLYRQTNYGYTF. The CDR3 coding sequence is TGTGCCAGCAGTTTATATCGACAGACTAACTATGGCTACACCTTC.

This clonotype was found many times. This chain links TRBV18 with TRBJ1-5; D is ambiguous. Germline CDR1 KGHSH, CDR2 LQKENI. This CDR3 is built from 17 residues. Trimming stripped 2 bases from V and 1 base from J, with 15 bases between. In DNA, the CDR3 is TGTGCCAGCTCACCAGAGGCCCTTGGTAACAGCAATCAGCCCCAGCATTTT. Its translation: CASSPEALGNSNQPQHF.

A remark on this clonotype: A much larger clone differs from this one at a single base, so this may be a read error. The J gene is TRBJ2-3, the V gene TRBV6-4; 8 positions match TRBD1. Looked up from germline, CDR1 is MRHNA and CDR2 is SNTAGT. V was clipped by 5 bases and J by 3 bases; unmatched bases: 7. The CDR3 runs 15 residues. DNA for the CDR3: TGTGCCAGCAGTCCGGACAGGGAGAGGACAGATACGCAGTATTTT. Protein: CASSPDRERTDTQYF.

This clonotype has a count of ten or more. The chain recombines TRBV7-2 with TRBJ1-1; D is unresolved. The CDR3 spans 14 residues. Germline V gene sequence: CDR1 SGHTA, CDR2 FQGNSA. The V gene lost 3 bases and the J gene lost 0 bases, with 8 bases spanning the gap. This CDR3 is CASSFAPMNTEAFF. The CDR3 nucleotides read TGTGCCAGCAGCTTTGCCCCTATGAACACTGAAGCTTTCTTT.

This clonotype was recorded many times. This rearrangement joins TRBV10-3 to TRBJ1-5; unclear D gene. Trimming cost V 6 bases and J 9 bases, with 15 bases left between them. This CDR3 has 13 amino acids. Germline V gene lookup returns CDR1 ENHRY and CDR2 SYGVKD. The CDR3 region is CAIRAQSEGPQHF. The CDR3 DNA sequence: TGTGCCATCAGGGCCCAGAGCGAGGGGCCCCAGCATTTT.

In its sample, this clonotype was seen many times. The chain is built from TRBV9 and TRBJ1-2, with D possibly being TRBD1 (5 bases). This CDR3 contains 15 residues. Germline values: CDR1 SGDLS, CDR2 YYNGEE. The V gene lost 0 bases and the J gene lost 2 bases, with 11 bases spanning the gap. The CDR3, as DNA: TGTGCCAGCAGCGTAGAGGCCAGGGCGAACTATGGCTACACCTTC. Translating gives CASSVEARANYGYTF.

This clonotype has at least ten counts. The rearrangement uses TRBV7-2 and TRBJ1-4; 7 positions agree with TRBD1. CDR1 and CDR2 (germline): SGHTA, FQGNSA. The CDR3 consists of 17 residues. V dropped 2 bases and J dropped 5; count of bases not matched to a gene: 11. The CDR3 nucleotides read TGTGCCAGCAGCTTACGACCAGGGGGAAGTCTGAATGAAAAACTGTTTTTT. Residues: CASSLRPGGSLNEKLFF.

This clonotype was seen repeatedly, ten times or more. The rearrangement uses TRBV20-1 and TRBJ2-3; possibly TRBD1 for D (6 bases). V was pared by 1 base and J by 4 bases, with 15 bases between. This CDR3 contains 15 residues. The germline CDR1 and CDR2 sequences are DFQATT and SNEGSKA (reference sequence). CDR3 residues: CSARVGTSRPDTQYF. CDR3 in DNA: TGCAGTGCTAGAGTGGGGACATCTAGGCCAGATACGCAGTATTTT.

The chain joins TRBV6-2 or TRBV6-3 to TRBJ2-3; TRBD2 matches 7 bases. Trimming at V came to 6 bases and at J to 2 bases, leaving 5 bases not matched to a gene. The germline CDR1 and CDR2 sequences are MNHEY and SVGEGT. The CDR3 has 14 amino acids. The DNA for the CDR3 is TGTGCCAGCAGCCCCGGGACTACCACAGATACGCAGTATTTT. It encodes CASSPGTTTDTQYF.

The chain employs TRBV19 and TRBJ1-4; D remains unclear. V was cut by 5 bases and J by 0 bases, with 22 bases left in between. The CDR3 totals 19 residues. Germline CDR1 and CDR2: LNHDA and SQIVND (reference sequence). This CDR3 reads CASSPTRPNTVATNEKLFF. The CDR3 DNA is TGTGCCAGTAGTCCCACCAGACCCAATACAGTCGCAACTAATGAAAAACTGTTTTTT.

At least ten counts were recorded for this clonotype. J is TRBJ2-7 and V is TRBV7-2; the match to TRBD1 covers 8 bases. The CDR3 totals 14 residues. Trimming cost V 5 bases and J 6 bases; bases outside gene matches: 9. Per germline, CDR1 SGHTA and CDR2 FQGNSA. The CDR3 DNA is TGTGCCAGCAGCCGCGGACAGGGAACGTCCGAGCAGTACTTC. The encoded protein is CASSRGQGTSEQYF.

A remark on this clonotype: A read error may be the cause here, since a much bigger clone is one base away. The chain links TRBV7-2 to TRBJ2-1; D is perhaps TRBD1 (5 bases). The CDR3 loop spans 16 amino acids. Germline V CDR1 and CDR2: SGHTA, FQGNSA. Trimming removed 6 bases at V and 3 bases at J, with 18 bases between. The chain's CDR3 is CASSSKVGRLYNEQFF. The CDR3 DNA follows: TGTGCCAGCAGTTCAAAGGTGGGGCGTCTCTACAATGAGCAGTTCTTC.

This clonotype was seen ten or more times. CDR3 bases: TGTGCCAGCAGCCCGAGACAGGGGCGGAACGGGGAGCTGTTTTTT. This sequence encodes CASSPRQGRNGELFF. The chain couples TRBV7-2 to TRBJ2-2; 8 bases map to TRBD1. Germline CDR1 SGHTA, CDR2 FQGNSA. V trimming: 5 bases; J trimming: 7 bases; junction bases outside the gene matches: 9. The CDR3 has 15 residues.

This clonotype occurred many times. The V gene is TRBV29-1, the J gene TRBJ2-3; 7 positions agree with TRBD1. Germline loops: CDR1 SQVTM, CDR2 ANQGSEA. J lost 6 bases, V lost 5 bases, and 8 bases had no gene match. The CDR3 extends over 13 amino acids. The CDR3 coding sequence is TGCAGCGTTCTAAGGGGGCTTGGGGATACGCAGTATTTT. Amino acids: CSVLRGLGDTQYF.

This clonotype was found many times. The CDR3 reads CASSSHPQGARTEAFF. CDR3 coding DNA: TGTGCCAGCAGTTCGCACCCGCAGGGGGCTCGCACTGAAGCTTTCTTT. The V gene is TRBV6-5, the J gene TRBJ1-1; TRBD1 matches 8 bases. Germline V gene lookup returns CDR1 MNHEY and CDR2 SVGAGI. Unmatched junction bases numbered 11, after V lost 4 bases and J lost 4 bases. There are 16 residues in the CDR3.

The sample holds many counts of this clonotype. The rearrangement links TRBV7-2 to TRBJ2-4; D remains unclear. Germline V CDR1 and CDR2: SGHTA, FQGNSA. V dropped 4 bases and J dropped 8 bases, with 15 bases sitting between them. The length of the CDR3 is 14 residues. The CDR3 coding sequence is TGTGCCAGCAGCTCCCCTCCCCAGACGGACATTCAGTACTTC. Encoded protein: CASSSPPQTDIQYF.

This clonotype has ten or more counts. The chain is built from TRBV7-3 and TRBJ2-5, with TRBD1 identical over 8 bases. With 4 bases clipped from V and 4 bases from J, the junction kept 8 bases outside the gene matches. Germline V CDR1 and CDR2: SGHTA, FQGTGA. The CDR3 contains 15 residues. The CDR3 sequence: CASSSGAGGVETQYF. The CDR3 region has the DNA TGTGCCAGCAGCTCCGGGGCAGGGGGCGTAGAGACCCAGTACTTC.

This clonotype turned up a few times. V and J are TRBV5-6 and TRBJ2-1, with D possibly TRBD2 on 6 matching bases. The CDR3 covers 17 residues. Germline CDR1 reads SGHDT; CDR2 reads YYEEEE. Trimming removed 0 bases at V and 1 base at J, with 14 bases between. CDR3 coding DNA: TGTGCCAGCAGCTTGGCCGTCGGGGGTCGGTCCTACAATGAGCAGTTCTTC. It is translated as CASSLAVGGRSYNEQFF.